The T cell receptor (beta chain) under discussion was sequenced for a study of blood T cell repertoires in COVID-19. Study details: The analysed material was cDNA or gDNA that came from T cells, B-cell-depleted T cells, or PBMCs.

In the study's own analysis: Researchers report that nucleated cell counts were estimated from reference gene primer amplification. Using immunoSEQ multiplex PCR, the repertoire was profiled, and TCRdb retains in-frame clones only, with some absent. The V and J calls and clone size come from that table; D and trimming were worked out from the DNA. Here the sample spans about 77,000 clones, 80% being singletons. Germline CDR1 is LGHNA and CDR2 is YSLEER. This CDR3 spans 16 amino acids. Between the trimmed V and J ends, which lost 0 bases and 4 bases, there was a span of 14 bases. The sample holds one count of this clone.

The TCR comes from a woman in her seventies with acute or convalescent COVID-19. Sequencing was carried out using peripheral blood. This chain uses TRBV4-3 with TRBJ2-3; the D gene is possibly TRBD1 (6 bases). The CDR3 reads CASSQDYRVQADTQYF. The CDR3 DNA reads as TGCGCCAGCAGCCAAGATTACAGGGTGCAGGCAGATACGCAGTATTTT.